This TCR beta chain was sequenced in a study of response to subunit inactivated influenza vaccine. MiXCR, applied by TCRdb to the RT-PCR reads, yields one record per CDR3 protein. The sample lists about 300,000 distinct CDR3 sequences; roughly 22% were seen once. Broader study findings: Each seasonal influenza vaccination, the authors suggested, recruits few new T cells.

Worth noting for this clonotype: Its target is unknown.

Germline CDR1 reads SGHDT; CDR2 reads YYEEEE. This CDR3 is built from 15 residues. V was clipped by 6 bases and J by 6 bases, with 21 bases between them. The chain combines TRBV5-6 with TRBJ1-2; no firm D call. This receptor was obtained from a man aged 50 to 69 who received an inactivated influenza vaccine. The source was PBMCs from blood, collected less than 22 months after vaccination. This CDR3 reads CASNHRNGVLHGYTF. In DNA, the CDR3 is TGTGCCAGCAACCACCGAAACGGGGTATTGCATGGCTACACCTTC.